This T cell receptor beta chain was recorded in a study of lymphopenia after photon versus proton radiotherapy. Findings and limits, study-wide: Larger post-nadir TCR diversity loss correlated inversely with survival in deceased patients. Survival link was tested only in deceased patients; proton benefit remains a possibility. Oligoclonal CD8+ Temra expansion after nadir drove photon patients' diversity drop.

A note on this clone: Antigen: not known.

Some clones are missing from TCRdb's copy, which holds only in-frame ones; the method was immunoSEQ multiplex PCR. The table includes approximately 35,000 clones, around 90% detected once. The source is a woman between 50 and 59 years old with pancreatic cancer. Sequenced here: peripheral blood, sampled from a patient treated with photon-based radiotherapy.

This CDR3 reads CASSVLNLGDTQYF. CDR3 in DNA: TGTGCCAGCAGTGTGTTAAATCTTGGGGATACGCAGTATTTT. This chain connects TRBV6-1 to TRBJ2-3; D call uncertain. V was pared by 4 bases and J by 6 bases, with 14 bases between. The CDR3 consists of 14 residues. Germline V gene sequence: CDR1 MNHNS, CDR2 SASEGT.